The source of this T cell receptor beta chain is a study of OX40 agonist ivuxolimab in advanced cancers. Study-wide context: As their treatment, patients were administered ivuxolimab, an agonistic anti-OX40 (CD134) antibody. Age averaged around 58 years (range about 23 to 80), and approximately 80% were male.

With 4 bases removed from V and 1 base from J, the gap between germline ends came to 17 bases. Germline V CDR1 and CDR2: SQVTM, ANQGSEA. The CDR3 is 16 residues long. Assay used: immunoSEQ multiplex PCR; TCRdb lists only in-frame clones, some missing. The sample lists about 70,000 clones; roughly 88% were seen once. A single count supports this clone. What it binds is unknown. Findings and limits, study-wide: Relative to CD4+ cells, CD8+ T cells on average had more expanded clones. Certain nonresponders likewise exhibited a low normalized T-cell clonal expansion.

The V gene is TRBV29-1, the J gene TRBJ2-1; D is perhaps TRBD2 (5 bases). The receptor's source is an adult with an advanced solid tumor such as melanoma, head and neck, liver or kidney cancer. The sequencing here drew on CD4+ or CD8+ T cells sorted from blood, taken in a trial of the OX40 agonist ivuxolimab. CDR3 bases: TGCAGCGTTGTCCCCCCGGGTAGGGAGTCCTACAATGAGCAGTTCTTC. It is translated as CSVVPPGRESYNEQFF.